A single sample gave rise to the 10 T cell receptor beta chains below, sequenced in a study of PD-L1 blockade in urothelial cancer. Clones were sequenced by immunoSEQ multiplex PCR, and TCRdb holds only the in-frame ones, with some missing. Of 75,000 to 95,000 clones listed, roughly nine tenths are singletons. Material: PBMCs, obtained around atezolizumab (anti-PD-L1) treatment. The receptors come from a man aged 60 to 69 with urothelial cancer.

Only one count was recorded for this clone. V gene TRBV5-1 combines with J gene TRBJ2-2; D is perhaps TRBD1 (6 bases). CDR1 is SGHRS, CDR2 YFSETQ, per germline. Trimming cost V 1 base and J 7 bases, with 8 bases left between them. The CDR3 extends over 13 amino acids. The CDR3 sequence is CASSLQGSGELFF. In DNA, the CDR3 is TGCGCCAGCAGCTTGCAGGGGAGCGGGGAGCTGTTTTTT.

The chain couples TRBV29-1 to TRBJ1-3; TRBD1 matches 8 bases. CDR1 SQVTM and CDR2 ANQGSEA come from the germline V gene. The trim removed 5 bases at V and 2 bases at J, leaving 14 bases unmatched. The CDR3 runs to 17 residues. The CDR3 here is CSVYEAAGTGAGNTIYF. The DNA for the CDR3 is TGCAGCGTTTACGAGGCCGCCGGGACAGGAGCTGGAAACACCATATATTTT.

This sequence joins TRBV10-2 and TRBJ2-5; 14 bases match TRBD2. V lost 6 bases, J lost 5 bases, and 5 bases stayed unmatched. Germline V gives CDR1 WSHSY, CDR2 SAAADI. This CDR3 region has 15 residues. The CDR3 sequence is CASRERLAGGETQYF. The CDR3 bases are TGCGCCAGCAGAGAAAGACTAGCGGGGGGGGAGACCCAGTACTTC.

This chain joins TRBV4-2 and TRBJ1-2; 7 bases are a match to TRBD1. From germline, CDR1 is LGHNA and CDR2 YNFKEQ. The CDR3 is 16 amino acids. The ends lost 4 bases at V and 3 bases at J; junction bases unmatched: 11. The CDR3 reads CASSPSRQGDDYGYTF. Written as DNA, the CDR3 is TGTGCCAGCAGCCCAAGCCGACAGGGCGACGACTATGGCTACACCTTC.

V and J are TRBV29-1 and TRBJ2-3, with 10 nucleotides matching TRBD2. The CDR3 is 13 amino acids. V was clipped by 5 bases and J by 4 bases; unmatched bases: 3. Germline CDR1 SQVTM, CDR2 ANQGSEA. The CDR3 DNA reads as TGCAGCGTTAGCGGGAGGGTGTCAGATACGCAGTATTTT. Its protein product is CSVSGRVSDTQYF.

The chain joins TRBV5-1 to TRBJ2-1, with TRBD2 as a possible D gene (5 bases). CDR3 length equals 12 residues. The germline gives CDR1 SGHRS, CDR2 YFSETQ. Trimming removed 4 bases from V and 10 bases from J, with 12 bases in between. The CDR3 coding sequence is TGCGCCAGCAGCCCTACCGGGGAAGAGCAGTTCTTC. It translates to CASSPTGEEQFF.

This chain uses TRBV10-3 with TRBJ1-2, with 7 bases aligning to TRBD1. Germline assignment: CDR1 ENHRY and CDR2 SYGVKD. This CDR3 region has 14 residues. Unmatched junction bases numbered 10, after V lost 6 bases and J lost 6 bases. The CDR3 protein is CAIRTGTALDGYTF. Here the CDR3 DNA reads TGTGCCATCAGAACCGGGACAGCCTTGGATGGCTACACCTTC.

This chain uses TRBV29-1 with TRBJ2-3; the match to TRBD2 covers 11 bases. There are 18 residues in the CDR3. CDR1 and CDR2 (germline): SQVTM, ANQGSEA. Unmatched junction bases numbered 10, after V lost 0 bases and J lost 2 bases. CDR3 protein: CSVEDPGGTSGNTDTQYF. The CDR3 DNA is TGCAGCGTTGAAGATCCGGGGGGGACTAGCGGTAACACAGATACGCAGTATTTT.

This clone has a handful of counts. The gene calls are TRBV5-1 and TRBJ1-3; 8 bases align to TRBD1. This CDR3 spans 16 amino acids. V was clipped by 0 bases and J by 2 bases; unmatched bases: 4. Germline V gives CDR1 SGHRS, CDR2 YFSETQ. CDR3 amino acids: CASSLVQTGAGNTIYF. Written as DNA, the CDR3 is TGCGCCAGCAGCTTGGTTCAGACAGGGGCTGGAAACACCATATATTTT.

This sequence joins TRBV2 and TRBJ1-1; 8 bases line up with TRBD1. The germline V gene has CDR1 SNHLY and CDR2 FYNNEI. The CDR3 spans 15 residues. V trimming: 6 bases; J trimming: 5 bases; junction bases outside the gene matches: 11. The CDR3 DNA sequence: TGTGCCAGCAGGAAGGGCCAGGGGGCAGGAACTGAAGCTTTCTTT. Protein: CASRKGQGAGTEAFF. Together with reference TRBV2 and TRBJ1-1, the CDR3 gives the full variable domain: EPEVTQTPSHQVTQMGQEVILRCVPISNHLYFYWYRQILGQKVEFLVSFYNNEISEKSEIFDDQFSVERPDGSNFTLKIRSTKLEDSAMYFCASRKGQGAGTEAFFGQGTRLTVV.